These 25 T cell receptor delta chains were all obtained from the same sample, sequenced in a study of γδ T cells in repeated Plasmodium falciparum infection. Flow sorting of PBMC yielded separate Vgamma9/Vdelta2+ and Vdelta2-negative gammadelta T cell populations for bulk repertoire analysis. TCRdb applied CATT to the multiplex PCR reads for clone calling. The repertoire includes 50,000 to 60,000 delta-chain clones, roughly 1.9% of them detected once, and roughly a quarter sits in the top ten. The sequenced sample was gamma-delta T cells from blood. The receptors were gathered from a pool of human donors (malaria-infected and uninfected, not separated).

This clone appeared a few times. A single base is all that separates this from a far larger clone, so a read error is likely. Other DNA variants within this sample encode the same CDR3. The V call is TRDV1, the J call TRDJ1; D is possibly TRDD2 (7 bases). Germline CDR1 reads TSWWSYY; CDR2 reads QGS. The CDR3 length is 20 residues. DNA of the CDR3: TGTGCTCTTGGGGAACGAAAAACCTTCCTGGGGACAAGGCGCACCGATAAGCTCATCTTT. This translates into CALGERKTFLGTRRTDKLIF.

On this clone itself: The mismatch at residue 24 between this DNA's translation and the TCRdb protein of a much larger clone likely reflects a read error; the protein shown is translated from the DNA. The rearrangement uses TRDV3 and TRDJ3; 11 bases align to TRDD3. Because TCRdb records no J gene, it was assigned here through a match of the DNA to germline. The CDR3 runs to 29 residues. The germline V gene has CDR1 TVYSNPD and CDR2 GDNSRS (reference sequence). The CDR3 coding sequence is TGTGCCTTCCCCGTGCCTTCCTACCCCAGATCCGCCAATTACTGGGGGATAATCGTCGGGGCCTGGGACATCCGACAGATGTTTTTC. Residues: CAFPVPSYPRSANYWGIIVGAWDIRQMFF.

This clone was detected ten times or more. No J gene was called, and the V gene is TRDV1; TRDD2 was called by the table and not checked on the DNA. Per germline, CDR1 TSWWSYY and CDR2 QGS. The CDR3 totals 15 residues. The CDR3 protein is CALGEVDLPYYLYTF. The DNA for the CDR3 is TGTGCTCTTGGGGAAGTGGACCTTCCGTACTACCTCTATACCTTT.

This clone appeared many times. With a far larger clone one base away, a read error is the likely cause. Other DNA sequences from this sample encode an identical CDR3 as well. The rearrangement joins TRAV38-2/DV8 to TRDJ1, with a possible D match to TRDD3 (5 bases). TCRdb is silent on the J gene; assignment here came from matching the DNA to germline. The germline V and J ends were trimmed by 0 bases and 3 bases, with 30 bases remaining between them. CDR3 size: 21 residues. Germline V lookup: CDR1 TSESDYY, CDR2 QEAYKQQN. The CDR3 DNA sequence: TGTGCTTATAGGAGCGCGACCCCGCCTGGCCTGGGAGATAACTTCGCCGATAAACTCATCTTT. It translates to CAYRSATPPGLGDNFADKLIF.

In its sample, this clone was seen many times. At one boundary the junction diverges from the germline segment, which might be a read error. The identical CDR3 is also encoded by other nucleotide sequences in the sample. The chain carries TRDV2 and TRDJ2, with TRDD3 as a possible D gene (5 bases). Germline-derived CDR1 and CDR2 are GEAIGNYY and EKD. The CDR3 runs to 25 residues. The CDR3 bases are TGCTCCGTGAAAGGAGAAGCGATCGGTAACTACTATATCAACTGGTACAGGAAGACCCAAGCACAACTCTTCTTT. This gives the protein CSVKGEAIGNYYINWYRKTQAQLFF.

In regard to this clone: For this DNA, TCRdb reports the protein of a much larger clone, which diverges at residue 10, most likely from a read error; the protein presented here is translated directly from the DNA. The V call is TRDV1, the J call TRDJ1; 10 bases map to TRDD3. No J segment appears in TCRdb, so it was assigned here by matching the sequence to germline. V trimming: 1 base; J trimming: 0 bases; junction bases outside the gene matches: 32. CDR1 TSWWSYY and CDR2 QGS come from the germline V gene. The CDR3 covers 26 residues. CDR3 nucleotides: TGTGCTCTTGGGGAACGAACGATTGTCCCACCGATGAGAGGGGGATACGCCGTTTTATACACCGATAAACTCATCTTT. Its protein product is CALGERTIVPPMRGGYAVLYTDKLIF.

This clone was counted between two and nine times. TCRdb lists the protein of a much larger clone for this DNA, which differs at residue 5, so this is likely a read error; the protein given here is translated from the DNA itself. This chain links TRDV2 with TRDJ1; 10 nucleotides match TRDD3. Trimming took 3 bases from V and 1 from J; bases not matched to a gene: 22. This CDR3 contains 21 residues. Germline V gives CDR1 GEAIGNYY, CDR2 EKD. The chain's CDR3 is CACDPIGHTGGSSHATDKLIF. The CDR3 nucleotides are TGTGCCTGTGACCCCATCGGGCATACTGGGGGATCCTCCCACGCCACCGATAAACTCATCTTT.

There are a few counts of this clone. TCRdb records a much larger clone's protein for this DNA, with a difference at residue 20 that likely arises from a read error; the protein given is the translation of the DNA. The V gene reported is TRDV1; the J gene is uncalled; the DNA was not used to check the table's D call, TRDD3. CDR3 length: 21 amino acids. Germline CDR1 and CDR2: TSWWSYY and QGS. This CDR3 is CALALTPPLMGYPKVADKLTF. CDR3 nucleotides: TGTGCTCTTGCCCTAACTCCCCCCCTGATGGGATACCCCAAAGTAGCCGATAAACTCACCTTT.

As concerns this clone: The TCRdb protein, from a much larger clone, departs from this DNA's translation at residue 5, likely by read error; the protein shown derives from the DNA. This chain joins TRDV3 and TRDJ1, with D tentatively TRDD3 (6 bases). TCRdb is silent on the J gene; assignment here came from matching the DNA to germline. The CDR3 is 16 amino acids. Looked up from germline, CDR1 is TVYSNPD and CDR2 is GDNSRS (reference sequence). Trimming took off 4 bases at V and 10 bases at J, with 31 bases between the two ends. The CDR3 loop is CASGWQTFRRDSRLIF. CDR3 nucleotide sequence: TGTGCCTCCGGGTGGCAAACGTTCAGGAGGGATAGCAGACTCATCTTT.

This clone was observed a few times. The protein that TCRdb holds for this DNA derives from a much larger clone and differs from the translated DNA at residue 10, which likely indicates a read error; the protein shown here is translated from the DNA. The chain joins TRDV1 to TRDJ1, with TRDD3 matching 11 bases. TCRdb records no J gene; here it was assigned by comparing the DNA to germline. From germline, CDR1 is TSWWSYY and CDR2 QGS. The CDR3 is 23 amino acids. Trimming removed 5 bases from V and 0 bases from J; junction bases left unmatched: 26. CDR3 coding DNA: TGTGCTCTTGGGTCAACTTGGGCGGCTCTCTTCCTGTTTGGGGGATACGACACCGATAAACTCATCTTT. Translating gives CALGSTWAALFLFGGYDTDKLIF.

The sample holds a few counts of this clone. This DNA's translation and the protein TCRdb lists, from a much larger clone, do not match at residue 16, likely due to a read error; the protein shown is translated from the DNA. The chain uses TRDV2 and TRDJ1, with TRDD3 matching 9 bases. Germline loops: CDR1 GEAIGNYY, CDR2 EKD. The CDR3 is made up of 20 amino acids. For the CDR3, the DNA is TGTGCCTGTGACACCGAGGAAGTACGGGGATACGAGGGGGTTACCGTTAAACTCATCTTT. Translation: CACDTEEVRGYEGVTVKLIF.

A few counts support this clone. This DNA translates differently at residue 17 from the TCRdb protein, which is that of a much larger clone; a read error is likely, and the protein shown is the DNA's own translation. The genes are TRDV2 and TRDJ3; TRDD3 agrees at 8 bases. Matching the DNA to germline supplied the J gene, which TCRdb does not give. The length of the CDR3 is 21 residues. CDR1 GEAIGNYY and CDR2 EKD come from the germline V gene. The CDR3 region is CACDRNPNWGIGSWDTQQMFF. In nucleotides, the CDR3 is TGTGCCTGTGACCGGAATCCTAATTGGGGGATCGGCTCCTGGGACACCCAACAGATGTTTTTC.

Turning to this clone: The translation of this DNA and the TCRdb protein of a much larger clone differ at residues 7 and 17, probably owing to a read error; the protein shown here is translated from the DNA. The chain recombines TRDV1 with TRDJ2; 9 bases fit TRDD3. Germline-derived CDR1 and CDR2 are TSWWSYY and QGS. The CDR3 consists of 21 residues. The CDR3 is CALGEPRFFTGGRYRTTQLFF. The CDR3 DNA is TGTGCTCTTGGGGAACCACGGTTTTTCACTGGGGGACGTTATCGGACAACACAACTCTTCTTT.

Note on this clone: TCRdb attributes to this sequence the protein of a much larger clone, which differs from the DNA translation at residue 13; a read error is likely, and the protein displayed is translated from the DNA. The chain carries TRDV1 and TRDJ1; D is possibly TRDD3 (6 bases). TCRdb leaves out the J gene; it was filled in here by matching the DNA to germline. V gave up 1 base and J gave up 1 base, with 34 bases separating them. CDR3 length equals 23 residues. The germline V gene encodes CDR1 TSWWSYY and CDR2 QGS. The CDR3 sequence: CALGEQVFLSFPQGDRCTDKLIF. As DNA, the CDR3 is TGTGCTCTTGGGGAACAAGTTTTCCTTTCATTTCCACAGGGGGACCGTTGCACCGATAAACTCATCTTT.

This clone was found many times. TCRdb records a much larger clone's protein for this DNA, with a difference at residue 4 that likely arises from a read error; the protein given is the translation of the DNA. The chain employs TRDV1 and TRDJ1; possible D gene TRDD3, 8 bases. As TCRdb names no J gene, one was assigned here on the basis of a DNA match to germline. This CDR3 is built from 21 residues. Germline lookup yields CDR1 TSWWSYY and CDR2 QGS. CDR3: CALEELPLSYVGDPYTDKLIF. CDR3 nucleotides: TGTGCTCTTGAGGAACTCCCTCTTTCCTACGTGGGGGATCCTTACACCGATAAACTCATCTTT.

For this clone: This likely came from a read error, as a far larger clone is one base away. Other DNA sequences in the sample encode the same CDR3. This chain uses TRDV2 with TRDJ1; D is perhaps TRDD3 (5 bases). The J gene was missing in TCRdb and was found by matching the end of the DNA to germline. The germline V and J ends were trimmed by 1 base and 0 bases, with 41 bases remaining between them. Germline V gives CDR1 GEAIGNYY, CDR2 EKD. There are 25 residues in the CDR3. The DNA of the CDR3 is TGTGCCTGTGACACGGGTCTTCTTTCAGGGTCGGGATGTCACCCCCCAAAGTGGTACACCGATAAACTCATCTTT. The encoded protein is CACDTGLLSGSGCHPPKWYTDKLIF.

Many counts were recorded for this clone. The TCRdb protein, from a much larger clone, departs from this DNA's translation at residue 7, likely by read error; the protein shown derives from the DNA. This chain joins TRDV1 and TRDJ1; D may be TRDD2 or TRDD3 (7 bases each). Germline matching of the DNA provided the J gene here, since TCRdb leaves it blank. CDR1 is TSWWSYY and CDR2 is QGS in the germline V gene. This CDR3 comprises 22 residues. V lost 5 bases, J lost 4 bases, and 38 bases lay in between. The CDR3 reads CALGPAPFLGLLGTPGGDKLIF. The CDR3 DNA sequence: TGTGCTCTTGGGCCCGCCCCCTTCCTCGGACTACTGGGGACGCCGGGGGGCGATAAACTCATCTTT.

This clone was seen a handful of times. TCRdb lists the protein of a much larger clone for this DNA, which differs at residue 3, so this is likely a read error; the protein given here is translated from the DNA itself. The CDR3 DNA follows: TGTGCTCCTGGGGAAGCCTCTGTCTCCCTCACTGGGGGATACGCGATCAAACTCATCTTT. It encodes CAPGEASVSLTGGYAIKLIF. This sequence joins TRDV1 and TRDJ1, with 13 bases aligning to TRDD3. Here the J gene came from matching the DNA to germline, since TCRdb omits it. The germline V gene encodes CDR1 TSWWSYY and CDR2 QGS. The CDR3 loop spans 20 amino acids.

In this sample, this clone turned up a few times. One base separates it from a far larger clone, so it is likely a read error. Within the sample, other DNA sequences also encode this same CDR3. The gene calls are TRDV1 and TRDJ1, with 8 bases aligning to TRDD3. No J segment appears in TCRdb, so it was assigned here by matching the sequence to germline. The CDR3 runs 20 residues. The junction had 16 bases not matched to a gene; V was cut back by 1 base and J by 0 bases. Looked up from germline, CDR1 is TSWWSYY and CDR2 is QGS. The CDR3 protein is CALGEHFPTWGYPYTDKLIF. The CDR3 DNA follows: TGTGCTCTTGGGGAACACTTCCCTACTTGGGGATACCCGTACACCGATAAACTCATCTTT.

This clone has only a few counts. TCRdb pairs this DNA with a much larger clone's protein that differs at residue 6, likely a read error; the protein shown was translated from the DNA. V and J are TRDV3 and TRDJ1, with 11 bases fitting TRDD3. Because TCRdb records no J gene, it was assigned here through a match of the DNA to germline. Per the germline V gene, CDR1 is TVYSNPD and CDR2 is GDNSRS (reference sequence). The CDR3 is 22 residues long. The V gene end was trimmed by 2 bases and the J gene end by 4 bases; junction bases not matched to a gene: 30. CDR3 nucleotides: TGTGCCTTTCTTCAAGCTCTACCCCGTCCTCCGTACTTGGGGGATACGAGCGATAAACTCATCTTT. Translation gives CAFLQALPRPPYLGDTSDKLIF.

This clone was seen a handful of times. The protein TCRdb lists belongs to a much larger clone and differs from this DNA's translation at residue 17, which points to a read error; the protein shown is made from the DNA. This chain uses TRAV38-2/DV8 with TRDJ1, with 11 nucleotides matching TRDD3. Assignment of the J gene here rests on matching the DNA to germline, because TCRdb gives none. Germline CDR1 is TSESDYY and CDR2 is QEAYKQQN. This CDR3 contains 24 residues. Trimming removed 1 base from V and 1 base from J; junction bases left unmatched: 27. For the CDR3, the DNA is TGTGCTTATAGGAGCTTCGAATACTTCCAAGCTACGTACTGGGGGATATCGGCCACCGATAAACTCATCTTT. Its translation: CAYRSFEYFQATYWGISATDKLIF.

Ten or more counts support this clone. The TCRdb protein comes from a much larger clone and disagrees with this DNA's translation at residue 12, likely due to a read error; the protein given here is derived from the DNA. The CDR3 sequence is CAFAREGPGTDELIF. In DNA form, the CDR3 reads TGTGCCTTTGCCCGTGAGGGCCCTGGAACCGATGAACTCATCTTT. The rearrangement joins TRDV3 to TRDJ1, with no clear D. CDR1 is TVYSNPD and CDR2 is GDNSRS in the germline V gene (reference sequence). The CDR3 runs 15 residues. The entire variable domain, with the rest obtained from reference TRDV3 and TRDJ1, is as follows: CDKVTQSSPDQTVASGSEVVLLCTYDTVYSNPDLFWYRIRPDYSFQFVFYGDNSRSEGADFTQGRFSVKHILTQKAFHLVISPVRTEDSATYYCAFAREGPGTDELIFGKGTRVTVEP.

This clone occurred a few times. This probably arose from a read error, given a far larger clone one base away. At the DNA level, this CDR3 is encoded by other sequences in the same sample as well. V is TRDV3 and J is TRDJ1; TRDD2 might be the D (6 bases). Here the J gene was assigned by germline matching of the DNA, as TCRdb has none. The germline CDR1 and CDR2 sequences are TVYSNPD and GDNSRS (reference sequence). CDR3 length equals 21 residues. The CDR3 region is CATLKTVILPGWCPYTDKLIF. The CDR3 DNA sequence: TGTGCTACGCTTAAAACCGTTATCCTACCGGGCTGGTGCCCATACACCGATAAACTCATCTTT.

This clone was seen only a few times. This probably arose from a read error, given a far larger clone one base away. Distinct nucleotide sequences in the sample also encode this CDR3. The V gene is TRDV1, the J gene TRDJ1; 12 bases map to TRDD3. Germline matching of the DNA provided the J gene here, since TCRdb leaves it blank. V lost 4 bases, J lost 5 bases, and 26 bases stayed unmatched. There are 22 residues in the CDR3. Germline assignment: CDR1 TSWWSYY and CDR2 QGS. CDR3 sequence (DNA): TGTGCTCTTGGGGCGCCGCTCCCTTATTTCTTTACTGGGGGATACCGGGTGGATAAACTCATCTTT. Translating gives CALGAPLPYFFTGGYRVDKLIF.

This clone was detected a few times. This DNA's translation and the protein TCRdb lists, from a much larger clone, do not match at residue 6, likely due to a read error; the protein shown is translated from the DNA. The chain recombines TRDV3 with TRDJ1; 8 nucleotides align to TRDD3. The J gene comes from matching the DNA to germline here; TCRdb lacks it. Germline trimming cut 4 bases from V and 8 bases from J; bases unmatched to any gene: 15. Germline V gives CDR1 TVYSNPD, CDR2 GDNSRS (reference sequence). This CDR3 has 14 residues. The CDR3 nucleotides read TGTGCCTCCTATTACAGGGGGATAGGGCCAAAACTCATCTTT. This translates into CASYYRGIGPKLIF.